The sample holds one count of the clone carrying this TCR beta chain. Its antigen is not identified. Other DNA sequences of this sample code for an identical CDR3. This sample is drawn from a study of cytotoxic CD8 clonotypes in ibrutinib-treated CLL. Study-wide results and caveats: The study found baseline clonality above age-matched healthy donors, tracking circulating CD8+ T-cell counts. Contraction or stability on treatment was seen for public clonotypes, which were uncommon.

Produced via immunoSEQ multiplex PCR; TCRdb's table is partial and in-frame only. The sample has around 40,000 clones; roughly 72% are singletons. The V and J ends lost 0 bases and 0 bases respectively, with 1 base between them. The CDR3 has 13 residues. CDR1 and CDR2 from the germline V gene are KGHSH and LQKENI. The TCR sequence derives from a human donor with chronic lymphocytic leukemia. V is TRBV18 and J is TRBJ2-3, with D unresolved. This sample comprised PBMCs, obtained at disease progression, from a patient treated with ibrutinib. The CDR3 coding sequence is TGTGCCAGCTCACCACCTAGCACAGATACGCAGTATTTT. Translated, it gives CASSPPSTDTQYF.